This T cell receptor (beta chain) is from a study of T cells in Graves' hyperthyroidism and ophthalmopathy. Germline V CDR1 and CDR2: SQVTM, ANQGSEA. V dropped 6 bases and J dropped 2; count of bases not matched to a gene: 6. This CDR3 has 13 amino acids. Amplification of TCR beta CDR3 regions used RNA as the template. In the first-round RT-PCR of the TCR CDR3, the HTBI primer set was used. MiXCR was run by TCRdb on the multiplex PCR reads, yielding one entry per CDR3 protein. The sample shows a few hundred thousand distinct CDR3 sequences, around 15% of them seen only once. A few counts support this clonotype. Its antigen is unidentified. Study conclusions and caveats: Blood samples included most of the expanded thyroid clonotypes exceeding 0.001.

This chain connects TRBV29-1 to TRBJ2-5, with TRBD1 identical over 7 bases. What was sequenced was blood. This clonotype was obtained from an older woman with Graves' ophthalmopathy. Here the CDR3 DNA reads TGCAGCGTCGAGACAGGGCGGCAAGAGACCCAGTACTTC. This encodes CSVETGRQETQYF.